This note documents a single TCR beta chain sequence. RNA was isolated and reverse transcribed to cDNA, the sequencing template. TCRdb keeps only in-frame clones here, not all; method: immunoSEQ multiplex PCR. Among about 270,000 clones listed, 50% to 75% were seen once. This record belongs to a study of CD8+ T cells in alopecia areata. Germline-derived CDR1 and CDR2 are GTSNPN and SVGIG (reference sequence). This CDR3 spans 9 amino acids. V lost 7 bases to trimming and J lost 15 bases, with 13 bases between them. As for treatment: oral pan-JAK inhibitor, 5-10 mg twice daily. Researchers picked out CD4+ and CD8+ T cells from PBMCs by sorting.

Sequences were derived from CD4+ T cells sorted from blood, sampled around week 53, from a patient treated with tofacitinib. The receptor comes from a human donor with alopecia areata. The genes are TRBV30 and TRBJ2-1; D not resolved. DNA for the CDR3: TGTGCCTCGGGTGTAATTCCGTTCTTC. It yields the protein CASGVIPFF.